The text below deals with one T cell receptor beta chain. Its specificity is not known. Method: immunoSEQ multiplex PCR; TCRdb's copy keeps in-frame clones and lacks some. This sample yields some 1,400,000 clones, of which around 97% are seen a single time; roughly 1.2% belongs to the top ten. This sample is part of a study of shared clonotypes between healthy human individuals. Overall study: The plates for each donor numbered three CD4 naive, three CD4 memory, two CD8 naive and one CD8 memory.

General study points: The study generally estimated greater richness for naive than memory subsets.

CDR3 length: 11 amino acids. The ends were cut back, 6 bases at V and 8 bases at J, with 8 bases in the middle. Germline assignment: CDR1 KGHSH and CDR2 LQKENI. Sample: naive CD4+ T cells sorted from blood. Subset here: CD45RA+ positively selected. This clonotype originated in a man aged 25 to 45 in good health. V gene TRBV18 combines with J gene TRBJ2-1; tentative D call: TRBD1 (6 bases). The DNA for the CDR3 is TGTGCCAGCTCCTGGGGGCATGAGCAGTTCTTC. Residues: CASSWGHEQFF.